This T cell receptor beta chain was identified during a study of prognosis after radiotherapy for stage I lung cancer. On the study more broadly: Non-small cell lung cancer patients were all deemed medically inoperable.

Germline CDR1 reads SGDLS; CDR2 reads YYNGEE. The CDR3 runs to 14 residues. A note on this clonotype: A read error may produce the germline difference seen at one junction end.

Genomic DNA served as the source from which two-round multiplex PCR generated TCR beta CDR3 amplicons. Primers specific to each TRBV and TRBJ gene drove first-round PCR. TCRdb re-called the multiplex PCR reads through MiXCR, storing one row per CDR3 protein. The sample includes about 16,000 distinct CDR3 sequences, approximately 45% of them seen just once. This sample comprised PBMCs, obtained before or after stereotactic body radiation therapy (not recorded which). The chain employs TRBV9 and TRBJ1-2, with 9 nucleotides matching TRBD1. The sequence derives from a donor over 45 with non-small cell lung cancer. The CDR3 is CASSVWTGAYCYTF. DNA of the CDR3: TGTGCCAGCAGCGTATGGACAGGGGCCTATTGCTACACCTTC.